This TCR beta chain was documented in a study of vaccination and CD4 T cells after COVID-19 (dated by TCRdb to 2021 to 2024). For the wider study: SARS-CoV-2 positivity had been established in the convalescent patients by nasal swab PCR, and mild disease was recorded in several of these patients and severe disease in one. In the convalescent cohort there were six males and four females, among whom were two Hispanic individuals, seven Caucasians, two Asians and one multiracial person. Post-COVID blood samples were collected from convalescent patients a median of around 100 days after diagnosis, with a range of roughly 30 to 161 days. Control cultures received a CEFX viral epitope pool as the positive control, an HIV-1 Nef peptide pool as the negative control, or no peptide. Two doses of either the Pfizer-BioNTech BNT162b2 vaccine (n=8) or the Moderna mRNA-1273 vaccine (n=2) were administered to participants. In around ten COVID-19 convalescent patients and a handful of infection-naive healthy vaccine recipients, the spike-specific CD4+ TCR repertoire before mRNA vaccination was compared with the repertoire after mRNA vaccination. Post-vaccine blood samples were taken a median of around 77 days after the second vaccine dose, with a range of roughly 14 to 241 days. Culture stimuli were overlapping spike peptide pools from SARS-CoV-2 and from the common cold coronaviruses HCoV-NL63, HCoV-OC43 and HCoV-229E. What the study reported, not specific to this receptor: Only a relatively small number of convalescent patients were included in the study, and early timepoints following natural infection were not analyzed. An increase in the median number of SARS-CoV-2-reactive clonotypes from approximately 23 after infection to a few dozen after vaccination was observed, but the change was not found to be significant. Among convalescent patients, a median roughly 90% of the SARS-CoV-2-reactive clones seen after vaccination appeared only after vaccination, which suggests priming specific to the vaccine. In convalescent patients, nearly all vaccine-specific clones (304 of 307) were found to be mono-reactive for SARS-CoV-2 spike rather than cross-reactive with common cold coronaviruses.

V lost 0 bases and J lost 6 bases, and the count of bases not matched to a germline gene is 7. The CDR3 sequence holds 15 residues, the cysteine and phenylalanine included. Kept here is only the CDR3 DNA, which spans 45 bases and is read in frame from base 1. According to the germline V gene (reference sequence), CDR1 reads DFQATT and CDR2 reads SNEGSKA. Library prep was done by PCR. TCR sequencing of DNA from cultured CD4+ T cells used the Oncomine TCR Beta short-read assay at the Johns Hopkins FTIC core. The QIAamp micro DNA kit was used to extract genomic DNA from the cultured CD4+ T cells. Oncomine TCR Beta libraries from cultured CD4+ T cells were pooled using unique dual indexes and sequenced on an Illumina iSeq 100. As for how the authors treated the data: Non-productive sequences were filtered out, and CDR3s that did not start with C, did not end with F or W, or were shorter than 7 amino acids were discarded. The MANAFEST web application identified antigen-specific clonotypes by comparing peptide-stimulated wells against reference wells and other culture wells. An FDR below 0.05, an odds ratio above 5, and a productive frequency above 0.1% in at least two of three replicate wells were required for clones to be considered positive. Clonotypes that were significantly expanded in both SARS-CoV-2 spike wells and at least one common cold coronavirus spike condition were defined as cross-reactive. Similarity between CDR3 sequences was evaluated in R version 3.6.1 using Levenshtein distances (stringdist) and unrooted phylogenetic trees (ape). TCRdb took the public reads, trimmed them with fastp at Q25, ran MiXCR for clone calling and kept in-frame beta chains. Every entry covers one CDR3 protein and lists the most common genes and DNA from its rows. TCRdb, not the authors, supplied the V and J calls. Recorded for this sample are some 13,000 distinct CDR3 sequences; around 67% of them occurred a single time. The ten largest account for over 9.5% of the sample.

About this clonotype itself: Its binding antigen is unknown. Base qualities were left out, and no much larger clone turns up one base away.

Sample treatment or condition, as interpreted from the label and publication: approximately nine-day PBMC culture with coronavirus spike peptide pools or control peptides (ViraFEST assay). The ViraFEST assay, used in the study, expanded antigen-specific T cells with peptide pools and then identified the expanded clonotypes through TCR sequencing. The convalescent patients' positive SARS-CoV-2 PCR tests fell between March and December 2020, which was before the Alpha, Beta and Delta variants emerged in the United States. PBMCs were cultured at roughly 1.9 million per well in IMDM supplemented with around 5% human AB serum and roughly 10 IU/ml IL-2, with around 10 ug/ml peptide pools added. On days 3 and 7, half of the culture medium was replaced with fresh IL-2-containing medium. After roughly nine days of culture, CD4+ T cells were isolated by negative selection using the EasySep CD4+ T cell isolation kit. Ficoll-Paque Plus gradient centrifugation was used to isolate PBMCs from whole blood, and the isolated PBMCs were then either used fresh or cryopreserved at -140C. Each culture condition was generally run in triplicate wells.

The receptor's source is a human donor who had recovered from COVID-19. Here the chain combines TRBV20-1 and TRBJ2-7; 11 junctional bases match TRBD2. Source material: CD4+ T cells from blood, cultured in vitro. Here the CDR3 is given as CSARDLTSGRGEQYF. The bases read TGCAGTGCTAGAGACCTAACTAGCGGGAGAGGCGAGCAGTACTTC.